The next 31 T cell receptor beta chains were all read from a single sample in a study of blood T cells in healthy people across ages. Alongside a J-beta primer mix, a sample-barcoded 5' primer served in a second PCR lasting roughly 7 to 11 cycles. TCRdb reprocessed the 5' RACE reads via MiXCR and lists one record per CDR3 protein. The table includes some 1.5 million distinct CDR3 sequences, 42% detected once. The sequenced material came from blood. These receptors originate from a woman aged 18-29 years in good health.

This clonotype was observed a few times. The CDR3 reads CAGTTSGSTDTQYF. The CDR3 nucleotides read TGTGCCGGCACGACTAGCGGCAGCACAGATACGCAGTATTTT. The rearrangement joins TRBV2 to TRBJ2-3, with 9 positions matching TRBD2. V lost 11 bases and J lost 0; bases outside the gene matches: 6. The CDR3 runs 14 residues. CDR1 and CDR2 from the germline V gene are SNHLY and FYNNEI.

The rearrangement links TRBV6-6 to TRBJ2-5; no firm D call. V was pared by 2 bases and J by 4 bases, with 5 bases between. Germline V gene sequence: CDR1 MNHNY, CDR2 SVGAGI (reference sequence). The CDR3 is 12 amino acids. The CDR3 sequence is CASSYPPETQYF. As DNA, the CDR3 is TGTGCCAGCAGTTACCCCCCAGAGACCCAGTACTTC.

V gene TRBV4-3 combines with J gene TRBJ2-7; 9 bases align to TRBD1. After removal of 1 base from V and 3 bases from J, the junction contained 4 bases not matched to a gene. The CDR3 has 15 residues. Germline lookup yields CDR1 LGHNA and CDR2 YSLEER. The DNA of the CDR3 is TGCGCCAGCAGCCAAGGAGACAGGGGGGACTACGAGCAGTACTTC. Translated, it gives CASSQGDRGDYEQYF.

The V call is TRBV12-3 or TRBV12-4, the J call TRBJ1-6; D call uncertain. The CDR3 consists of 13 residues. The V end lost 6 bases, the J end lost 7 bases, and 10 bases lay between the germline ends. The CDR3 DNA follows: TGTGCCAGCAGATGCTCCCTGAATTCACCCCTCCACTTT. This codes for CASRCSLNSPLHF.

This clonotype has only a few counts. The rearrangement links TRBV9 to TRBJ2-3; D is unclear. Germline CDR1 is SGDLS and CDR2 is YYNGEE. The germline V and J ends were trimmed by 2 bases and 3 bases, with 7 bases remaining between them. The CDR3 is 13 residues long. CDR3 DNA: TGTGCCAGCAGCGTGATAGCTACAGATACGCAGTATTTT. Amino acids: CASSVIATDTQYF.

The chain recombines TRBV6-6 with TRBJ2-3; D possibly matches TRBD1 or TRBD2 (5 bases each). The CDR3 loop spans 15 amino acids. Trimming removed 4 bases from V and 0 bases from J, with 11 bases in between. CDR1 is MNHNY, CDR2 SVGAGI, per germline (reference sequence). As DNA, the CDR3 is TGTGCCAGCAGTTGGGGCGGGTCTAGCACAGATACGCAGTATTTT. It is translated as CASSWGGSSTDTQYF.

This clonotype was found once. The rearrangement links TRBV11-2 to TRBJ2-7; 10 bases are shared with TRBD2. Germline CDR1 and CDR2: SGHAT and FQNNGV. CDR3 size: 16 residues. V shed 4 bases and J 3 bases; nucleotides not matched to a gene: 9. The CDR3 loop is CASSSPERGGRYEQYF. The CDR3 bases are TGTGCCAGCAGCTCTCCAGAGCGGGGGGGCCGCTACGAGCAGTACTTC.

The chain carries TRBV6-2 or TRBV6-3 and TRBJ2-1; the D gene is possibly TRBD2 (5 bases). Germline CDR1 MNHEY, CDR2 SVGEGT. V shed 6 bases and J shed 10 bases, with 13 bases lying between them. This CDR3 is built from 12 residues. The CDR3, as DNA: TGTGCCAGCAGCTCTCAAGAGCGGGAGCAGTTCTTC. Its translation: CASSSQEREQFF.

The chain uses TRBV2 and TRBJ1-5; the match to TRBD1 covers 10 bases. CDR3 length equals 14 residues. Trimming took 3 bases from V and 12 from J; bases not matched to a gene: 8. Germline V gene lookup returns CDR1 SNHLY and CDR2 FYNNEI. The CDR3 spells CASSDGTGVGVQHF. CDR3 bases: TGTGCCAGCAGTGATGGGACAGGGGTGGGGGTCCAGCATTTT.

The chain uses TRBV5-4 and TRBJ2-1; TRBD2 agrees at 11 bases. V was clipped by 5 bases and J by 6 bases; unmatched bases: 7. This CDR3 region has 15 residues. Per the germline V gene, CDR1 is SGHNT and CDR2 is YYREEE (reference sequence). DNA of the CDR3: TGTGCCAGCAGGGCCCGACTAGCGGGGTCCAATGAGCAGTTCTTC. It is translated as CASRARLAGSNEQFF. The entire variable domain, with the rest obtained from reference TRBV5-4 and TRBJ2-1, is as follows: ETGVTQSPTHLIKTRGQQVTLRCSSQSGHNTVSWYQQALGQGPQFIFQYYREEENGRGNFPPRFSGLQFPNYSSELNVNALELDDSALYLCASRARLAGSNEQFFGPGTRLTVL.

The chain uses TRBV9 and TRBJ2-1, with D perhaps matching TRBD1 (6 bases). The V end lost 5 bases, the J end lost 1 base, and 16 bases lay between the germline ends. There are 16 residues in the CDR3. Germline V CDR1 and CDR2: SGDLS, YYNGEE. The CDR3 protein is CASSHSGVQSYNEQFF. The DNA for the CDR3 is TGTGCCAGCAGTCATTCAGGGGTTCAATCCTACAATGAGCAGTTCTTC. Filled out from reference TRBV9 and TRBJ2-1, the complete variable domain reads DSGVTQTPKHLITATGQRVTLRCSPRSGDLSVYWYQQSLDQGLQFLIQYYNGEERAKGNILERFSAQQFPDLHSELNLSSLELGDSALYFCASSHSGVQSYNEQFFGPGTRLTVL.

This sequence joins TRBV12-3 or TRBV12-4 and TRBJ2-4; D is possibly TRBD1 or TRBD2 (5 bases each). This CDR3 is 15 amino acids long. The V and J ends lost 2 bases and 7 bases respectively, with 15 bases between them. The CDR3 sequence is CASSLSRGISNIQYF. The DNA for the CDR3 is TGTGCCAGCAGTTTATCGAGGGGTATAAGTAACATTCAGTACTTC.

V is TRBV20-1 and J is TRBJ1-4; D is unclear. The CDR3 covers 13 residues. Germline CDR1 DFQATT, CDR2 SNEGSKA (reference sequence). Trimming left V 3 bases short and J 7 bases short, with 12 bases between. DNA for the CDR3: TGCAGTGCTAGCACAAATTCGGTTGAAAAACTGTTTTTT. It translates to CSASTNSVEKLFF.

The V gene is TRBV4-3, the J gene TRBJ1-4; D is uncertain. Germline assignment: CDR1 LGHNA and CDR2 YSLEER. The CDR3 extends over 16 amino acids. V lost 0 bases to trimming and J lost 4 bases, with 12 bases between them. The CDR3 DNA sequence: TGCGCCAGCAGCCAAGAACGGGGTCGGGGTAATGAAAAACTGTTTTTT. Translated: CASSQERGRGNEKLFF.

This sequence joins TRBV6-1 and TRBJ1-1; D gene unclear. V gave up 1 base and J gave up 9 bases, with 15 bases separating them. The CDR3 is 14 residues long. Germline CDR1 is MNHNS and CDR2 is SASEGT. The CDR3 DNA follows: TGTGCCAGCAGTGAAGGGGTGCGGTCGGGAAAAGCTTTCTTT. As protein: CASSEGVRSGKAFF.

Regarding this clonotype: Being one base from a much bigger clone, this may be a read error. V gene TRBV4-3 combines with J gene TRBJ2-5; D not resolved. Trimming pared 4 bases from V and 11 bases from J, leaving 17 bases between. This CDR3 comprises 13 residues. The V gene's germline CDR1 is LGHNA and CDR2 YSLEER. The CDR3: CASSPSVLDEQYF. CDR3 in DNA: TGCGCCAGCAGCCCAAGCGTTTTGGATGAGCAGTACTTC.

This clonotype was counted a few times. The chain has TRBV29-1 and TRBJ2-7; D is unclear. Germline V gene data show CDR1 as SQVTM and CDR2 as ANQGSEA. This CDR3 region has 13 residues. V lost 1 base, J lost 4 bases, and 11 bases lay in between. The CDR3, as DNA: TGCAGCGTTGAAGTTCCCAGCTATTACGAGCAGTACTTC. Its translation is CSVEVPSYYEQYF.

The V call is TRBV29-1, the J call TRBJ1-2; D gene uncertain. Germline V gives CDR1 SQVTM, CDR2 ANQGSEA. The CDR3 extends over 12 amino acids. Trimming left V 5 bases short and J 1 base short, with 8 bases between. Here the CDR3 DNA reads TGCAGCGTTCGGCTTTTTAACTATGGCTACACCTTC. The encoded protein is CSVRLFNYGYTF.

The CDR3 loop is CASSFTQMYGYTF. CDR3 coding DNA: TGTGCCAGCAGTTTTACTCAGATGTATGGCTACACCTTC. The gene calls are TRBV28 and TRBJ1-2; unclear D gene. Deletions cut 3 bases from V and 5 bases from J, with 10 bases between. Per germline, CDR1 MDHEN and CDR2 SYDVKM. This CDR3 spans 13 amino acids.

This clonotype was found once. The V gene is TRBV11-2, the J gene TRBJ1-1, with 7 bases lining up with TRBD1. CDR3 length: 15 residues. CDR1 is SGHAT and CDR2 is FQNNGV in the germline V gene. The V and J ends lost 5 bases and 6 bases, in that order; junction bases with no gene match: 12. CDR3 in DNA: TGTGCCAGCAGCAACGCCGACAGGGCTAAACCTGAAGCTTTCTTT. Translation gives CASSNADRAKPEAFF.

The CDR3 loop reads CASGGQDYTEAFF. CDR3 coding DNA: TGCGCCAGCGGGGGCCAGGACTACACTGAAGCTTTCTTT. This chain joins TRBV5-1 and TRBJ1-1; D perhaps matches TRBD1 (6 bases). The length of the CDR3 is 13 residues. Germline lookup yields CDR1 SGHRS and CDR2 YFSETQ. Deletions cut 7 bases from V and 3 bases from J, with 13 bases between.

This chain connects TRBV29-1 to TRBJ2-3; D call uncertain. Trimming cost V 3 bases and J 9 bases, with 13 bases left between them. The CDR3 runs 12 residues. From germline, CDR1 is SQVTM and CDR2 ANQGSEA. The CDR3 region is CSVELGRATQYF. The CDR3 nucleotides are TGCAGCGTTGAGTTAGGACGGGCGACGCAGTATTTT.

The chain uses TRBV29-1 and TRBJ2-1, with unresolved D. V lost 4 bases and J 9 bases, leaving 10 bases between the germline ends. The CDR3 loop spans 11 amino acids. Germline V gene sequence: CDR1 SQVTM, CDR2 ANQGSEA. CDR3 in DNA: TGCAGCGTTGTGTGGGGAACTGAGCAGTTCTTC. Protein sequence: CSVVWGTEQFF.

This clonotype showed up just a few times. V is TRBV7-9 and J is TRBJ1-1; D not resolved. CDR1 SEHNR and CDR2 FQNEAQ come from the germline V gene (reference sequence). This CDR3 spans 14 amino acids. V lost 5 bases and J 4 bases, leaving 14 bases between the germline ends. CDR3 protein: CASSPRGGPTEAFF. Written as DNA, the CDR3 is TGTGCCAGCAGCCCGCGGGGAGGTCCCACTGAAGCTTTCTTT.

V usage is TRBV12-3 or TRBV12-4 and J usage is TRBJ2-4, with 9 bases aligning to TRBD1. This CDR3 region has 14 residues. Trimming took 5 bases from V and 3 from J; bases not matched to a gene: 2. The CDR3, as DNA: TGTGCCAGCAGTCGACAGGGGGGCAAAAACATTCAGTACTTC. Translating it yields CASSRQGGKNIQYF.

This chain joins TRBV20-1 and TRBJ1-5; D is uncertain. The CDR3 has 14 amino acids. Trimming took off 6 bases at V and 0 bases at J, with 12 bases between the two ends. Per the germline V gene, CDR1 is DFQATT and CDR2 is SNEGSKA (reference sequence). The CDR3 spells CSAMPYYSNQPQHF. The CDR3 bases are TGCAGTGCAATGCCCTATTATAGCAATCAGCCCCAGCATTTT.

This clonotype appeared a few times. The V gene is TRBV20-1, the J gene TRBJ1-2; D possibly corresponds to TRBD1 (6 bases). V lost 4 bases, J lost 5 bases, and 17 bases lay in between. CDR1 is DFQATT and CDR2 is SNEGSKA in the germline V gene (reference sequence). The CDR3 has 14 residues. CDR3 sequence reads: CSATTGTFGYGYTF. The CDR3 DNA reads TGCAGTGCTACCACTGGGACATTTGGGTATGGCTACACCTTC.

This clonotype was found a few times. The CDR3 nucleotides read TGTGCCTGGAGTGTTAAGGGCTGGTCCTACAATGAGCAGTTCTTC. It codes for CAWSVKGWSYNEQFF. The rearrangement uses TRBV30 and TRBJ2-1; D unresolved. V lost 0 bases to trimming and J lost 1 base, with 10 bases between them. In germline, CDR1 is GTSNPN, CDR2 SVGIG (reference sequence). This CDR3 spans 15 amino acids.

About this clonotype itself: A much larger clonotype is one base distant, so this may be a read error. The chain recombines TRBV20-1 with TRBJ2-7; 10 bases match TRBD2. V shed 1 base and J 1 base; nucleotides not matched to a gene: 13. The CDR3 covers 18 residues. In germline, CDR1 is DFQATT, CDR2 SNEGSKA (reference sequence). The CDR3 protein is CSARGSGRAVRMSYEQYF. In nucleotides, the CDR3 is TGCAGTGCTAGAGGGAGCGGGAGGGCCGTTCGGATGTCCTACGAGCAGTACTTC.

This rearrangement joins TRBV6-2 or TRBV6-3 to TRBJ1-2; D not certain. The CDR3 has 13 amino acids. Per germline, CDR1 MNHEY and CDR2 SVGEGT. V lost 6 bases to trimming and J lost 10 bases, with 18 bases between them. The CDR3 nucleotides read TGTGCCAGCAGCCAAGCAATCCTTGGTGACTACACCTTC. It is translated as CASSQAILGDYTF.

CDR3 amino acids: CSARTGSGTNEKLFF. Here the CDR3 DNA reads TGCAGTGCTCGGACAGGGAGTGGCACTAATGAAAAACTGTTTTTT. The gene calls are TRBV20-1 and TRBJ1-4, with 8 bases identical to TRBD1. The CDR3 contains 15 residues. Germline lookup yields CDR1 DFQATT and CDR2 SNEGSKA (reference sequence). The V gene end was trimmed by 5 bases and the J gene end by 2 bases; junction bases not matched to a gene: 7.